The 8 T cell receptor beta chains in this list originate from one sample, sequenced in a study of CD4 T cells in relation to SARS-CoV-2 and coronaviruses. Clones were read by immunoSEQ multiplex PCR, and TCRdb kept only the in-frame ones, dropping some. The data hold about 38,000 clones, with roughly 90% observed a single time. Sequenced sample: memory CD4+ T cells from PBMCs. These receptors all stem from an adult with COVID-19.

This chain links TRBV5-4 with TRBJ2-3, with D tentatively TRBD1 or TRBD2 (5 bases each). V lost 4 bases and J 6 bases, leaving 12 bases between the germline ends. The germline V gene has CDR1 SGHNT and CDR2 YYREEE (reference sequence). This CDR3 region has 13 residues. The CDR3 here is CASSPGLRDTQYF. CDR3 nucleotides: TGTGCCAGCAGCCCGGGGCTCCGCGATACGCAGTATTTT.

The V call is TRBV28, the J call TRBJ1-2; D unresolved. With 2 bases removed from V and 0 bases from J, the gap between germline ends came to 7 bases. Germline values: CDR1 MDHEN, CDR2 SYDVKM. This CDR3 contains 14 residues. In DNA, the CDR3 is TGTGCCAGCAGTTTAAGGGCAGCTAACTATGGCTACACCTTC. Translation: CASSLRAANYGYTF.

The DNA of the CDR3 is TGCGCCAGCAGCCAAATTCGGGAAAAACTGTTTTTT. As protein: CASSQIREKLFF. The gene calls are TRBV4-1 and TRBJ1-4; D ambiguous. The ends were cut back, 2 bases at V and 8 bases at J, with 6 bases in the middle. CDR3 size: 12 residues. Looked up from germline, CDR1 is MGHRA and CDR2 is YSYEKL.

This rearrangement joins TRBV7-9 to TRBJ2-7, with a tentative D call TRBD1 (5 bases). The CDR3 loop spans 13 amino acids. Trimming cost V 5 bases and J 5 bases, with 13 bases left between them. Germline V gene sequence: CDR1 SEHNR, CDR2 FQNEAQ (reference sequence). Here the CDR3 DNA reads TGTGCCAGCAGCCCGCCGAAGGGGAACGAGCAGTACTTC. Translated: CASSPPKGNEQYF.

The chain links TRBV30 to TRBJ1-1; D is uncertain. The V end was cut by 3 bases, the J end by 6 bases, with 23 bases between. The CDR3 runs 16 residues. The germline V gene encodes CDR1 GTSNPN and CDR2 SVGIG (reference sequence). CDR3 DNA: TGTGCCTGGAGCCCCAAGCGCTCCGGAGATCTCTCTGAAGCTTTCTTT. This encodes CAWSPKRSGDLSEAFF.

The CDR3 coding sequence is TGTGCCAGCAGCTCACATTCCCCGAGGGCAGATACGCAGTATTTT. Its translation: CASSSHSPRADTQYF. This sequence joins TRBV7-2 and TRBJ2-3, with D possibly matching TRBD2 (5 bases). Between the trimmed V and J ends, which lost 4 bases and 4 bases, there was a span of 15 bases. Germline V CDR1 and CDR2: SGHTA, FQGNSA. The CDR3 sequence is 15 residues long.

The chain is built from TRBV2 and TRBJ1-5, with D possibly TRBD1 on 5 matching bases. This CDR3 contains 13 residues. V lost 3 bases and J lost 11, with 14 bases in between. CDR1 and CDR2 (germline): SNHLY, FYNNEI. The CDR3: CASSDGAEYAQHF. The CDR3 DNA is TGTGCCAGCAGTGACGGGGCGGAATACGCCCAGCATTTT.

This rearrangement joins TRBV2 to TRBJ1-5; D is ambiguous. The CDR3 spans 15 residues. Trimming pared 6 bases from V and 7 bases from J, leaving 19 bases between. Per the germline V gene, CDR1 is SNHLY and CDR2 is FYNNEI. CDR3 sequence (DNA): TGTGCCAGCAGGGAGACCGGGGTCCCCAGGCAGCCCCAGCATTTT. Protein product: CASRETGVPRQPQHF.